The 30 T cell receptor beta chains reported below all come from one sample, sequenced in a study of T cells in Graves' hyperthyroidism and ophthalmopathy. The source material, RNA transcripts, was used to amplify TCR beta CDR3 regions. RT-PCR in the first round (using the HTBI primer set) targeted the TCR CDR3. Each CDR3 protein is one row after TCRdb ran MiXCR on the multiplex PCR reads. The sample has roughly 380,000 distinct CDR3 sequences, roughly 12% seen once; the top ten hold around 20%. Material for sequencing was blood. The receptor set was obtained from a man aged 25 to 45 with Graves' hyperthyroidism that later progressed to Graves' ophthalmopathy.

This clonotype was seen many times. The chain uses TRBV7-3 and TRBJ2-5; TRBD2 might be the D (6 bases). The germline V gene has CDR1 SGHTA and CDR2 FQGTGA. The V and J ends lost 2 bases and 5 bases respectively, with 12 bases between them. CDR3 length: 14 residues. CDR3 residues: CASSLFGGEETQYF. The DNA of the CDR3 is TGTGCCAGCAGCTTATTTGGCGGGGAGGAGACCCAGTACTTC.

V gene TRBV6-1 combines with J gene TRBJ1-3; D not certain. V was clipped by 3 bases and J by 4 bases, with 10 bases between them. There are 14 residues in the CDR3. CDR1 MNHNS and CDR2 SASEGT come from the germline V gene. The CDR3 sequence is CASSDGAGGNTIYF. CDR3 nucleotide sequence: TGTGCCAGCAGTGACGGCGCTGGGGGAAACACCATATATTTT.

In its sample, this clonotype was seen many times. The CDR3: CASSLGRAGTTDTQYF. The CDR3, as DNA: TGCGCCAGCAGCTTGGGCAGGGCGGGGACCACAGATACGCAGTATTTT. The V call is TRBV5-1, the J call TRBJ2-3, with TRBD2 as a possible D gene (6 bases). The CDR3 loop spans 16 amino acids. Deletions cut 0 bases from V and 2 bases from J, with 13 bases between. In germline, CDR1 is SGHRS, CDR2 YFSETQ.

This clonotype has only a few counts. V usage is TRBV30 and J usage is TRBJ2-5; TRBD1 aligns across 7 bases. V gave up 3 bases and J gave up 4 bases; unmatched junction bases: 2. Germline assignment: CDR1 GTSNPN and CDR2 SVGIG (reference sequence). This CDR3 spans 12 amino acids. As DNA, the CDR3 is TGTGCCTGGAGGACAGGGCGAGAGACCCAGTACTTC. Its translation: CAWRTGRETQYF.

This clonotype was counted at least ten times. The chain is built from TRBV28 and TRBJ1-4, with D perhaps TRBD1 (5 bases). V was clipped by 5 bases and J by 8 bases, with 12 bases between them. The V gene's germline CDR1 is MDHEN and CDR2 SYDVKM. This CDR3 has 13 residues. The CDR3 loop reads CASSRGGTEKLFF. The CDR3 DNA reads as TGTGCCAGCAGTCGCGGGGGAACAGAAAAACTGTTTTTT.

This clonotype was detected many times. CDR3 DNA: TGCGCCAGCAGCTTAGGCAGGGCGGCCACTGAAGCTTTCTTT. Translating it yields CASSLGRAATEAFF. This rearrangement joins TRBV5-1 to TRBJ1-1; D possibly corresponds to TRBD1 (5 bases). CDR3 length: 14 residues. Germline CDR1 is SGHRS and CDR2 is YFSETQ. The V gene lost 2 bases and the J gene lost 4 bases, with 12 bases spanning the gap.

This clonotype was counted between two and nine times. V is TRBV10-3 and J is TRBJ1-2, with 7 bases that match TRBD1. Germline CDR1 and CDR2: ENHRY and SYGVKD. The V and J ends lost 6 bases and 2 bases, in that order; junction bases with no gene match: 6. The CDR3 length is 14 residues. CDR3 sequence (DNA): TGTGCCATCAGCAAGGACAGGCCAAACTATGGCTACACCTTC. Its protein is CAISKDRPNYGYTF.

This clonotype was picked up many times. This chain connects TRBV11-2 to TRBJ2-5; 13 bases line up with TRBD2. Trimming removed 5 bases from V and 3 bases from J; junction bases left unmatched: 9. The CDR3 runs to 17 residues. The germline CDR1 and CDR2 sequences are SGHAT and FQNNGV. The CDR3: CASSLEGLAGSKETQYF. CDR3 sequence (DNA): TGTGCCAGCAGCCTTGAGGGACTAGCGGGGTCTAAAGAGACCCAGTACTTC.

This clonotype was recorded at least ten times. The chain links TRBV12-3 or TRBV12-4 to TRBJ2-7; D gene ambiguous. The germline V and J ends were trimmed by 3 bases and 1 base, with 10 bases remaining between them. There are 14 residues in the CDR3. The CDR3 DNA reads TGTGCCAGCAGTTTGTATATGAGTTCCTACGAGCAGTACTTC. It yields the protein CASSLYMSSYEQYF.

This clonotype was detected many times. The V call is TRBV7-2, the J call TRBJ1-2; D ambiguous. V shed 3 bases and J shed 3 bases, with 11 bases lying between them. The CDR3 contains 14 residues. The germline gives CDR1 SGHTA, CDR2 FQGNSA. CDR3 amino acids: CASSFQEGDYGYTF. For the CDR3, the DNA is TGTGCCAGCAGCTTCCAGGAAGGCGACTATGGCTACACCTTC.

This clonotype was seen many times. This chain uses TRBV2 with TRBJ1-1; D is possibly TRBD1 (5 bases). The V end lost 4 bases, the J end lost 10 bases, and 22 bases lay between the germline ends. This CDR3 has 15 residues. Per the germline V gene, CDR1 is SNHLY and CDR2 is FYNNEI. CDR3 region: CASSVKAYSGTVAFF. CDR3 in DNA: TGTGCCAGCAGTGTGAAAGCCTACTCAGGGACGGTAGCTTTCTTT.

The chain is built from TRBV29-1 and TRBJ2-7, with TRBD1 identical over 10 bases. The V and J ends lost 6 bases and 4 bases, in that order; junction bases with no gene match: 9. The germline gives CDR1 SQVTM, CDR2 ANQGSEA. The CDR3 spans 14 residues. The CDR3 loop reads CSVVLRDRGYEQYF. The CDR3 nucleotides read TGCAGCGTCGTCCTACGGGACAGGGGTTACGAGCAGTACTTC.

This clonotype turned up a few times. The V and J genes are TRBV7-3 and TRBJ1-1; D is possibly TRBD1 (5 bases). This CDR3 spans 16 amino acids. CDR1 is SGHTA, CDR2 FQGTGA, per germline. V lost 4 bases, J lost 4 bases, and 19 bases lay in between. The DNA of the CDR3 is TGTGCCAGCAGCTCTAAGGAAGAATTCGGGGGCACTGAAGCTTTCTTT. This encodes CASSSKEEFGGTEAFF.

This clonotype was seen repeatedly, ten times or more. The chain has TRBV7-2 and TRBJ1-3; D may be TRBD1 (6 bases). The V gene's germline CDR1 is SGHTA and CDR2 FQGNSA. CDR3 length equals 15 residues. Between the trimmed V and J ends, which lost 1 base and 1 base, there was a span of 8 bases. DNA of the CDR3: TGTGCCAGCAGCTTAGTGGGGGCGTCTGGAAACACCATATATTTT. Protein product: CASSLVGASGNTIYF.

This clonotype occurred a few times. The rearrangement uses TRBV4-1 and TRBJ2-4; 8 positions match TRBD1. Germline values: CDR1 MGHRA, CDR2 YSYEKL. Germline trimming cut 4 bases from V and 2 bases from J; bases unmatched to any gene: 7. The CDR3 covers 16 residues. This CDR3 is CASSLGQGGTKNIQYF. The CDR3 DNA follows: TGCGCCAGCAGCCTCGGACAGGGTGGAACCAAAAACATTCAGTACTTC.

The J gene is TRBJ1-5, the V gene TRBV19, with D possibly matching TRBD1 (6 bases). Per the germline V gene, CDR1 is LNHDA and CDR2 is SQIVND (reference sequence). This CDR3 is 13 amino acids long. The V end was cut by 8 bases, the J end by 5 bases, with 13 bases between. The CDR3 DNA reads as TGTGCCAGTGGGGGCAGGGCTGATCAGCCCCAGCATTTT. It specifies CASGGRADQPQHF.

This clonotype was picked up a small number of times. The junction differs from germline at one of its ends, possibly a read error. The chain links TRBV7-2 to TRBJ2-3, with 10 bases fitting TRBD2. The CDR3 sequence is 17 residues long. The germline CDR1 and CDR2 sequences are SGHTA and FQGNSA. CDR3 nucleotide sequence: TGTGCCGGCAGAACATCGGGACTAGCGTATTCACGTGATACGCAGTATTTT. Translating it yields CAGRTSGLAYSRDTQYF.

This clonotype was picked up many times. V is TRBV20-1 and J is TRBJ1-6, with D possibly matching TRBD1 (6 bases). V was trimmed by 3 bases and J by 7 bases, leaving 10 bases between them. Germline loops: CDR1 DFQATT, CDR2 SNEGSKA (reference sequence). CDR3 length equals 13 residues. The CDR3 bases are TGCAGTGCTAGGGACAGTTCCAATTCACCCCTCCACTTT. This gives the protein CSARDSSNSPLHF.

This clonotype was recorded at least ten times. CDR3 sequence: CASSKKNYEQYF. The CDR3 region has the DNA TGTGCCAGCAGCAAGAAAAATTACGAGCAGTACTTC. V and J are TRBV28 and TRBJ2-7; D ambiguous. Germline V CDR1 and CDR2: MDHEN, SYDVKM. The CDR3 spans 12 residues. The germline V and J ends were trimmed by 6 bases and 4 bases, with 10 bases remaining between them.

The V gene is TRBV6-2 or TRBV6-3, the J gene TRBJ1-6, with 8 bases fitting TRBD1. Losses at the gene ends were 6 bases for V and 5 bases for J; bases not matched to a gene: 3. The CDR3 consists of 14 residues. The germline gives CDR1 MNHEY, CDR2 SVGEGT. The chain's CDR3 is CASRLDRDNSPLHF. For the CDR3, the DNA is TGTGCCAGCAGGCTGGACAGGGATAATTCACCCCTCCACTTT.

V usage is TRBV20-1 and J usage is TRBJ2-5, with 7 bases fitting TRBD1. CDR1 DFQATT and CDR2 SNEGSKA come from the germline V gene (reference sequence). The CDR3 covers 15 residues. The ends lost 0 bases at V and 5 bases at J; junction bases unmatched: 9. In DNA, the CDR3 is TGCAGTGCTAGAGACCCCCGGGACAGCTGGGAGACCCAGTACTTC. Translation gives CSARDPRDSWETQYF.

The V call is TRBV24-1, the J call TRBJ2-7, with D unresolved. From germline, CDR1 is KGHDR and CDR2 SFDVKD. The length of the CDR3 is 11 residues. V lost 6 bases, J lost 4 bases, and 6 bases lay in between. The CDR3 region is CATSSGYEQYF. Here the CDR3 DNA reads TGTGCCACCAGTTCAGGTTACGAGCAGTACTTC.

With respect to this clonotype: This could be a read error, since a much larger clone is one nucleotide away. This chain connects TRBV7-2 to TRBJ2-7, with no clear D. Germline CDR1 is SGHTA and CDR2 is FQGNSA. CDR3 length equals 15 residues. The CDR3, as DNA: TGTGCCAGCAGCTTGTCTGTCAGGCCCTCCTACGAGCGGTACTTC. Encoded protein: CASSLSVRPSYERYF. The full variable domain, completed using reference TRBV7-2 and TRBJ2-7, is GAGVSQSPSNKVTEKGKDVELRCDPISGHTALYWYRQSLGQGLEFLIYFQGNSAPDKSGLPSDRFSAERTGGSVSTLTIQRTQQEDSAVYLCASSLSVRPSYERYFGPGTRLTVT.

The rearrangement joins TRBV11-2 to TRBJ2-5, with D possibly matching TRBD2 (6 bases). Trimming took off 8 bases at V and 5 bases at J, with 12 bases between the two ends. The CDR3 spans 12 residues. Germline V gene sequence: CDR1 SGHAT, CDR2 FQNNGV. CDR3 protein: CASGGGYETQYF. Written as DNA, the CDR3 is TGTGCCAGCGGGGGAGGATATGAGACCCAGTACTTC.

V gene TRBV11-3 combines with J gene TRBJ2-1; TRBD2 matches at 11 bases. Trimming removed 4 bases from V and 0 bases from J; junction bases left unmatched: 11. Germline CDR1 and CDR2: SGHNT and YENEEA. The CDR3 covers 19 residues. CDR3 sequence reads: CASSSTGLAAKSSYNEQFF. The CDR3 nucleotides read TGTGCCAGCAGCTCCACGGGACTAGCGGCCAAGAGCTCCTACAATGAGCAGTTCTTC.

There are many counts of this clonotype. The V call is TRBV12-3 or TRBV12-4, the J call TRBJ1-1; D remains unclear. The germline V and J ends were trimmed by 6 bases and 1 base, with 6 bases remaining between them. CDR3 length: 12 amino acids. This CDR3 reads CASSLANTEAFF. The CDR3 DNA follows: TGTGCCAGCAGCCTAGCGAACACTGAAGCTTTCTTT.

The chain couples TRBV7-2 to TRBJ1-5, with D possibly matching TRBD1 (6 bases). With 5 bases removed from V and 7 bases from J, the gap between germline ends came to 15 bases. This CDR3 is 14 amino acids long. Germline V gene data show CDR1 as SGHTA and CDR2 as FQGNSA. The CDR3 nucleotides read TGTGCCAGCAGCCGGGGGCGATCTGTACAGCCCCAGCATTTT. Translating it yields CASSRGRSVQPQHF.

J is TRBJ1-3 and V is TRBV10-3, with 10 bases matching TRBD1. The J segment lost 0 bases and the V segment lost 6 bases, leaving 14 bases of the junction unmatched. This CDR3 has 19 amino acids. Germline assignment: CDR1 ENHRY and CDR2 SYGVKD. The CDR3 protein is CAIRKGQGSRTSSGNTIYF. The CDR3 DNA is TGTGCCATCAGGAAGGGACAGGGGTCCCGTACTAGCTCTGGAAACACCATATATTTT.

The gene calls are TRBV6-5 and TRBJ1-3, with unresolved D. Germline loops: CDR1 MNHEY, CDR2 SVGAGI. The CDR3 is 16 residues long. The V and J ends lost 0 bases and 0 bases respectively, with 9 bases between them. This CDR3 is CASSYSSQLSGNTIYF. The CDR3 DNA reads TGTGCCAGCAGTTACTCATCCCAGCTCTCTGGAAACACCATATATTTT.

There are many counts of this clonotype. The J gene is TRBJ1-1, the V gene TRBV10-1; the D is unclear. V was clipped by 5 bases and J by 1 base, with 8 bases between them. The germline CDR1 and CDR2 sequences are WNHNN and SYGVQD (reference sequence). This CDR3 region has 13 residues. CDR3 residues: CASSSDKNTEAFF. The CDR3 DNA is TGCGCCAGCAGTTCTGACAAGAACACTGAAGCTTTCTTT.